The rows below give T cell receptor beta chains drawn from one sample of a study of blood T cell repertoires in COVID-19. Sequencing used immunoSEQ multiplex PCR; TCRdb keeps in-frame clones, though not all of them. The sample carries 150,000 to 170,000 clones, around 85% recorded once. Material for sequencing was peripheral blood. Receptor source: a woman aged 55-69 years with acute or convalescent COVID-19. CDR3s include the opening cysteine and the closing phenylalanine or tryptophan. The D gene is left open where the match is weak. Some rows mark clone size as missing; the rest say once, few, many or name a class of expanded clone.

CDR3 protein | CDR3 DNA | clone size | J gene | D gene | V gene
CATSDPRRGRGNQPQHF | TGTGCCACCAGTGACCCTAGGCGGGGGCGAGGTAATCAGCCCCAGCATTTT | - | TRBJ1-5 | - | TRBV24-1
CAISSVLFNEQFF | TGTGCCATCAGTTCGGTGTTATTTAATGAGCAGTTCTTC | - | TRBJ2-1 | - | TRBV10-3
CASSRQGGNTIYF | TGTGCCAGCAGCCGACAGGGAGGAAACACCATATATTTT | - | TRBJ1-3 | TRBD1 | TRBV28
CASSVGTGISYEQYF | TGTGCCAGCAGCGTAGGGACAGGGATCTCCTACGAGCAGTACTTC | once | TRBJ2-7 | TRBD1 | TRBV9
CASRRSSGRGEDTYNSPLHF | TGTGCCAGCAGACGATCGTCGGGGAGGGGCGAGGACACCTATAATTCACCCCTCCACTTT | - | TRBJ1-6 | - | TRBV6-6
CASSQGELGSPLHF | TGTGCCAGCAGCCAAGGGGAGTTGGGATCACCCCTCCACTTT | - | TRBJ1-6 | - | TRBV3-1/TRBV3-2
CASSLVGQGAYDTQYF | TGTGCCAGCAGCTTAGTCGGACAGGGGGCGTATGATACGCAGTATTTT | - | TRBJ2-3 | TRBD1 | TRBV7-8
CASSQESLAGALGEQFF | TGCGCCAGCAGCCAAGAGTCCCTAGCGGGGGCCCTCGGTGAGCAGTTCTTC | - | TRBJ2-1 | TRBD2 | TRBV4-1
CASSQKLRISGANVLTF | TGTGCCAGCAGCCAAAAGCTGCGGATCTCTGGGGCCAACGTCCTGACTTTC | - | TRBJ2-6 | - | TRBV3-1/TRBV3-2
CASSPTGSGKLFF | TGTGCCAGCAGCCCGACAGGGAGTGGGAAACTGTTTTTT | - | TRBJ1-4 | TRBD1 | TRBV28
CASSSSGGFYGYTF | TGTGCCAGCAGCTCATCCGGGGGGTTCTATGGCTACACCTTC | - | TRBJ1-2 | - | TRBV6-5
CASSYYSGGAGNEQFF | TGTGCCAGCAGTTACTATAGCGGGGGGGCGGGCAATGAGCAGTTCTTC | - | TRBJ2-1 | TRBD2 | TRBV6-5
CASSLLSGGASGANVLTF | TGTGCCAGCAGCCTCCTGAGCGGGGGGGCCTCTGGGGCCAACGTCCTGACTTTC | - | TRBJ2-6 | TRBD2 | TRBV7-3
CASTQSISGNTIYF | TGTGCCAGCACCCAGTCGATATCTGGAAACACCATATATTTT | - | TRBJ1-3 | - | TRBV2
CASSLEQGLSPLHF | TGTGCCAGCAGCTTAGAACAGGGACTATCACCCCTCCACTTT | - | TRBJ1-6 | - | TRBV5-8
CASSARQGMNTEAFF | TGTGCCAGCAGCGCCAGACAGGGGATGAACACTGAAGCTTTCTTT | - | TRBJ1-1 | TRBD1 | TRBV9
CASSQGTENTEAFF | TGCGCCAGCAGCCAAGGGACAGAGAACACTGAAGCTTTCTTT | - | TRBJ1-1 | TRBD1 | TRBV5-1
CASSPGQLYQETQYF | TGTGCCAGCAGCCCGGGACAGTTGTACCAAGAGACCCAGTACTTC | few | TRBJ2-5 | TRBD1 | TRBV7-9
CASSLADSSNQPQHF | TGCGCCAGCAGCTTGGCGGACAGTAGCAATCAGCCCCAGCATTTT | - | TRBJ1-5 | - | TRBV5-1
CASSLGQGGGYTF | TGTGCCAGCAGCCTGGGACAGGGAGGGGGCTACACCTTC | - | TRBJ1-2 | TRBD1 | TRBV7-2
CASSERSGVEKPQHF | TGTGCCAGCAGTGAAAGGTCAGGGGTAGAGAAGCCCCAGCATTTT | - | TRBJ1-5 | - | TRBV2
CASSLTFGQGYSGNTIYF | TGTGCCAGCAGCTTAACTTTCGGACAGGGTTATTCTGGAAACACCATATATTTT | - | TRBJ1-3 | TRBD1 | TRBV7-6
CASSLWSSGGAIKDTQYF | TGTGCCAGCAGTTTATGGTCTAGCGGGGGGGCCATTAAAGATACGCAGTATTTT | - | TRBJ2-3 | TRBD2 | TRBV28
CASGPGQGLFNEQFF | TGTGCTAGTGGCCCGGGACAGGGGTTGTTCAATGAGCAGTTCTTC | - | TRBJ2-1 | TRBD1 | TRBV12-5
CASSESPGSSGNTIYF | TGTGCCAGCAGTGAATCTCCAGGTAGCTCTGGAAACACCATATATTTT | once | TRBJ1-3 | - | TRBV6-1
CASSQWVAGDTGELFF | TGTGCCAGCAGCCAATGGGTAGCGGGGGACACCGGGGAGCTGTTTTTT | - | TRBJ2-2 | TRBD2 | TRBV3-1/TRBV3-2
CASRIPGQGYGYTF | TGTGCCAGCAGGATTCCGGGACAGGGGTATGGCTACACCTTC | - | TRBJ1-2 | TRBD1 | TRBV6-6
CASSSETGSTDTQYF | TGTGCCAGCAGCTCAGAGACAGGGAGCACAGATACGCAGTATTTT | - | TRBJ2-3 | TRBD1 | TRBV5-5
CAWAGDRNQPQHF | TGTGCCTGGGCCGGGGATCGCAATCAGCCCCAGCATTTT | - | TRBJ1-5 | - | TRBV30
CASRDAGGTYEQYF | TGTGCCAGCAGGGACGCGGGGGGAACCTACGAGCAGTACTTC | few | TRBJ2-7 | TRBD2 | TRBV6-5
CASSQSFGGAGKTQYF | TGTGCCAGCAGCCAAAGTTTTGGCGGGGCAGGAAAGACCCAGTACTTC | - | TRBJ2-5 | - | TRBV14
CASSVQGNYGYTF | TGTGCCAGCAGCGTCCAGGGGAACTATGGCTACACCTTC | - | TRBJ1-2 | - | TRBV9
CASGLVQNTQYF | TGTGCTAGTGGTTTGGTACAAAATACGCAGTATTTT | - | TRBJ2-3 | - | TRBV12-5
CASSEAFMRGRPGELFF | TGTGCCAGCAGTGAAGCTTTCATGAGGGGGCGACCCGGGGAGCTGTTTTTT | - | TRBJ2-2 | TRBD1 | TRBV6-1
CASSPLDGYSNQPQHF | TGTGCCAGCAGCCCCCTAGACGGCTATAGCAATCAGCCCCAGCATTTT | - | TRBJ1-5 | - | TRBV7-9
CATGVSGQGYSPLHF | TGTGCCACCGGGGTAAGCGGACAGGGCTATTCACCCCTCCACTTT | few | TRBJ1-6 | TRBD1 | TRBV10-3
CASSLSLAGAGEQYF | TGCGCCAGCAGCTTGTCACTAGCGGGGGCGGGTGAGCAGTACTTC | - | TRBJ2-7 | TRBD2 | TRBV5-1
CASTPTSGVYNEQFF | TGTGCCAGCACACCCACTAGCGGGGTATACAATGAGCAGTTCTTC | - | TRBJ2-1 | TRBD2 | TRBV7-8
CASSSSYGYTF | TGTGCCAGTAGTTCCAGCTATGGCTACACCTTC | few | TRBJ1-2 | - | TRBV19
CASSAHDGSLGQPQHF | TGTGCCAGTAGTGCGCATGACGGGTCCCTTGGCCAACCCCAGCATTTT | - | TRBJ1-5 | - | TRBV19
CASSYSLQASYEQYF | TGTGCCAGCAGTTACTCGTTACAGGCCTCCTACGAGCAGTACTTC | - | TRBJ2-7 | - | TRBV6-2/TRBV6-3
CASSQGWLAGGYTF | TGTGCCAGCAGCCAAGGTTGGCTAGCTGGCGGCTACACCTTC | - | TRBJ1-2 | - | TRBV3-1/TRBV3-2
CASSGRTGGSEQYF | TGTGCCAGCAGCGGCCGGACAGGGGGCAGCGAGCAGTACTTC | - | TRBJ2-7 | TRBD1 | TRBV11-2
CSVEVGAQETQYF | TGCAGCGTGGAAGTGGGGGCGCAAGAGACCCAGTACTTC | - | TRBJ2-5 | - | TRBV29-1
CASSQTGNTGELFF | TGTGCCAGCAGCCAAACAGGGAACACCGGGGAGCTGTTTTTT | - | TRBJ2-2 | - | TRBV11-3